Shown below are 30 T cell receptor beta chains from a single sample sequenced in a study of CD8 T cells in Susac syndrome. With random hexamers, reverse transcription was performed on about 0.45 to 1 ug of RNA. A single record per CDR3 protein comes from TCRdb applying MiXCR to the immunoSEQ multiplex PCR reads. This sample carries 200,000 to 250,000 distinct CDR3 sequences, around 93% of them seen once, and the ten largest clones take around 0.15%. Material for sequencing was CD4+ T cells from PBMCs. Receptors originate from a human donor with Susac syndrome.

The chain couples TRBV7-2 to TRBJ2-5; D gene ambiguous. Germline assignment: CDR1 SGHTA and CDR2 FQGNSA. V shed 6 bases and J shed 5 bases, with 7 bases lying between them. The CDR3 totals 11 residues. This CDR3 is CASRGFETQYF. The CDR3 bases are TGTGCCAGCAGGGGGTTTGAGACCCAGTACTTC. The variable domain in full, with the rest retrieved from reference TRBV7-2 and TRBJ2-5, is GAGVSQSPSNKVTEKGKDVELRCDPISGHTALYWYRQSLGQGLEFLIYFQGNSAPDKSGLPSDRFSAERTGGSVSTLTIQRTQQEDSAVYLCASRGFETQYFGPGTRLLVL.

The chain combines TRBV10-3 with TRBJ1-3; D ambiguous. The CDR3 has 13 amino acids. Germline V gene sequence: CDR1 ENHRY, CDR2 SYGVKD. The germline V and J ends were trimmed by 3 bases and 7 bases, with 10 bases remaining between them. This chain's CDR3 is CAISDQSGNTIYF. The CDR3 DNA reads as TGTGCCATCAGTGATCAATCGGGCAACACCATATATTTT.

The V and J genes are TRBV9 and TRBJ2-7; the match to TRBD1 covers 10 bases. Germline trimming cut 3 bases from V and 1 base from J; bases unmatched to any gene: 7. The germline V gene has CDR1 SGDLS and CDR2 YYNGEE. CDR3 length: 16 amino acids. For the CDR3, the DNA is TGTGCCAGCAGCGGGACAGGGGGGGAGTTTTCCTACGAGCAGTACTTC. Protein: CASSGTGGEFSYEQYF. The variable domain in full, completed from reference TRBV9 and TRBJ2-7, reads DSGVTQTPKHLITATGQRVTLRCSPRSGDLSVYWYQQSLDQGLQFLIQYYNGEERAKGNILERFSAQQFPDLHSELNLSSLELGDSALYFCASSGTGGEFSYEQYFGPGTRLTVT.

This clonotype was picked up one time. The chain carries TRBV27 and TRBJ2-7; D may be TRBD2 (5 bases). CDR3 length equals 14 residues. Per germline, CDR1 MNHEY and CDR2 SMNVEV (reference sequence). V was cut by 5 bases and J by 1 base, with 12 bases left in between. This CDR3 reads CASSPRGISYEQYF. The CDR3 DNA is TGTGCCAGCAGTCCCCGGGGAATTTCCTACGAGCAGTACTTC.

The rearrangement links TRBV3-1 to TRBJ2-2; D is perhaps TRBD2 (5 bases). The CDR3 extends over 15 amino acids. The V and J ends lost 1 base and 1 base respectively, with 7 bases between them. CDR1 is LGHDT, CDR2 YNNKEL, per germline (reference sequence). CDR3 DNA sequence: TGTGCCAGCAGCCAAGGGGGAGTGAACACCGGGGAGCTGTTTTTT. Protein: CASSQGGVNTGELFF.

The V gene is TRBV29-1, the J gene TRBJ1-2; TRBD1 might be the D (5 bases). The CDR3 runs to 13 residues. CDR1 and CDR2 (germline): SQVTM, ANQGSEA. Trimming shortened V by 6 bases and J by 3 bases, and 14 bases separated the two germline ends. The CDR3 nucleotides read TGCAGCGTGGGGGGACGGGGTGACTATGGCTACACCTTC. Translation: CSVGGRGDYGYTF.

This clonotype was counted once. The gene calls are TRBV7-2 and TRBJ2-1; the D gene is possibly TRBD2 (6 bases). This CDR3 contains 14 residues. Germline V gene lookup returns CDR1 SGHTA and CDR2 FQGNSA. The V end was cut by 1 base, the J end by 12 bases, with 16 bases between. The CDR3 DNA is TGTGCCAGCAGCTTAGAGGGACTTAGTGGGGTGCAGTTCTTC. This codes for CASSLEGLSGVQFF.

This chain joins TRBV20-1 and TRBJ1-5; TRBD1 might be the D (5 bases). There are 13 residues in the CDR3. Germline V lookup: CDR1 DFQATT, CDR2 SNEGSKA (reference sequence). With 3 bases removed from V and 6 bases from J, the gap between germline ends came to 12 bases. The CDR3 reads CSARSRAGQPQHF. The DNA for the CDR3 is TGCAGTGCTAGGAGCAGGGCGGGTCAGCCCCAGCATTTT.

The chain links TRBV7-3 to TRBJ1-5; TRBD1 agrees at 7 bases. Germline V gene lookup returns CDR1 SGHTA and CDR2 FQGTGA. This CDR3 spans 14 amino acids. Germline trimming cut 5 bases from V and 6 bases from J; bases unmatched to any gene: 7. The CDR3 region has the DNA TGTGCCAGCAGCCAAGGGGGCGCGGGTCAGCCCCAGCATTTT. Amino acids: CASSQGGAGQPQHF.

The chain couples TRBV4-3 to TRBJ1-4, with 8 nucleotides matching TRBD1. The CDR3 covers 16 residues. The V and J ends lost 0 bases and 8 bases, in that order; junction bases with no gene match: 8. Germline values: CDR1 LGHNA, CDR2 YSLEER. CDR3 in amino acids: CASSQEPPDRDEKLFF. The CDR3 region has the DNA TGCGCCAGCAGCCAAGAACCCCCGGACAGGGACGAAAAACTGTTTTTT.

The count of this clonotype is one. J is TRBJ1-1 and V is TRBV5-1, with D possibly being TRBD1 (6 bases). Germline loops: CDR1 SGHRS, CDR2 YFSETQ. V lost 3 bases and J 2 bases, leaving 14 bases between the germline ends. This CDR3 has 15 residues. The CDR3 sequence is CASSSGGTPNTEAFF. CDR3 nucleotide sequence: TGCGCCAGCAGCTCAGGCGGGACACCCAACACTGAAGCTTTCTTT.

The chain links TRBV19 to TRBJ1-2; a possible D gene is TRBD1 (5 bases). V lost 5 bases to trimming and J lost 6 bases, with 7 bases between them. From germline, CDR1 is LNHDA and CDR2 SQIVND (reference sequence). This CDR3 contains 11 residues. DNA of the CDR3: TGTGCCAGTAGTTGGGACCATGGCTACACCTTC. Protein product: CASSWDHGYTF.

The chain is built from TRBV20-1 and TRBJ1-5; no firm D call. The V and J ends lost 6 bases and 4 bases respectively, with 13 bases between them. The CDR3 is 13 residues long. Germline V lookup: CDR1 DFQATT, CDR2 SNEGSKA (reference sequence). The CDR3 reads CSATGRINQPQHF. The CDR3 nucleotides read TGCAGTGCCACTGGACGGATAAATCAGCCCCAGCATTTT.

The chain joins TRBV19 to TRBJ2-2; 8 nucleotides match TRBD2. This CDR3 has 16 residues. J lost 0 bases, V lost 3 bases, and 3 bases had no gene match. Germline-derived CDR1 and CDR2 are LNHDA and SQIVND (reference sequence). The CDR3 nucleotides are TGTGCCAGTAGTATTCGAGCGGGGGCGAACACCGGGGAGCTGTTTTTT. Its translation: CASSIRAGANTGELFF.

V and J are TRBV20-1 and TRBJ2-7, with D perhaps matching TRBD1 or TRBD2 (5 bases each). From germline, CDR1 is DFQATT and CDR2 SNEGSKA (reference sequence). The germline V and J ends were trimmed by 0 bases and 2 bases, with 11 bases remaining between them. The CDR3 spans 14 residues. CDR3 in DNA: TGCAGTGCTAGAGATCCGGGACGAACCTACGAGCAGTACTTC. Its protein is CSARDPGRTYEQYF.

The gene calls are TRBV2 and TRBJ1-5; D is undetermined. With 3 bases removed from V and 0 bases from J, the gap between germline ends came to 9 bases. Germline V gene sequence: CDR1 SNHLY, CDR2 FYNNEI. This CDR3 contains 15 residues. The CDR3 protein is CASSDAEYSNQPQHF. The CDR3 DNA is TGTGCCAGCAGTGACGCAGAATATAGCAATCAGCCCCAGCATTTT. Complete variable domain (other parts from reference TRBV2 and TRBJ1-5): EPEVTQTPSHQVTQMGQEVILRCVPISNHLYFYWYRQILGQKVEFLVSFYNNEISEKSEIFDDQFSVERPDGSNFTLKIRSTKLEDSAMYFCASSDAEYSNQPQHFGDGTRLSIL.

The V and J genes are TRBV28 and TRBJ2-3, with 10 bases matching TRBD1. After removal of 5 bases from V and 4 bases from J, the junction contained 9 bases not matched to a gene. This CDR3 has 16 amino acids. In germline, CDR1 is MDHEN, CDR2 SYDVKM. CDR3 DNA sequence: TGTGCCAGCAGTCCTTCCGGGACAGGGGATTCAGATACGCAGTATTTT. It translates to CASSPSGTGDSDTQYF.

The CDR3 nucleotides are TGTGCCAGCGGGTATGCAACTAATGAAAAACTGTTTTTT. Translation gives CASGYATNEKLFF. The chain uses TRBV27 and TRBJ1-4; D ambiguous. Trimming stripped 8 bases from V and 0 bases from J, with 7 bases between. Per germline, CDR1 MNHEY and CDR2 SMNVEV (reference sequence). The CDR3 sequence is 13 residues long.

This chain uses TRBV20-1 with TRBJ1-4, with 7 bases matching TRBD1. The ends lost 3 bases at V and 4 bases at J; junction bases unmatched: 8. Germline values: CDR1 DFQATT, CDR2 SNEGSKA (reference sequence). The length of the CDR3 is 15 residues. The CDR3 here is CSARVTGASNEKLFF. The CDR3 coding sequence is TGCAGTGCTAGGGTTACAGGGGCCAGTAATGAAAAACTGTTTTTT.

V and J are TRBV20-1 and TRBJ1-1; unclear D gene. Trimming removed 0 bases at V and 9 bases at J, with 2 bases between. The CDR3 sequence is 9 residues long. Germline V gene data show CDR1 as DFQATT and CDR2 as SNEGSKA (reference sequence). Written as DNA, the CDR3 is TGCAGTGCTAGAGAACAAGCTTTCTTT. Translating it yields CSAREQAFF.

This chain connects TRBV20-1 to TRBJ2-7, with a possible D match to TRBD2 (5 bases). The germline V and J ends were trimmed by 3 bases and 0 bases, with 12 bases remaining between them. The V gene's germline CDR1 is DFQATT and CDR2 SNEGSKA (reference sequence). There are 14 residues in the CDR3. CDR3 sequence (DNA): TGCAGTGCTAGTAGCGTGGTGTCCTCCTACGAGCAGTACTTC. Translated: CSASSVVSSYEQYF.

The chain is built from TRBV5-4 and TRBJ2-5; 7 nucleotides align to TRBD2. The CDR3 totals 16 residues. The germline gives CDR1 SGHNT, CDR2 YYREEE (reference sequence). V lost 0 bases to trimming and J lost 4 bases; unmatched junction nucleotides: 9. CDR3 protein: CASSLGGPGLGETQYF. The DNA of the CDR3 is TGTGCCAGCAGCTTGGGAGGGCCTGGACTAGGAGAGACCCAGTACTTC.

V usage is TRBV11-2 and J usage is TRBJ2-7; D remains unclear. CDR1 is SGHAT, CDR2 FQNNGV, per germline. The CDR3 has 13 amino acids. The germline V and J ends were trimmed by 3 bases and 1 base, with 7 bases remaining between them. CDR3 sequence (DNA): TGTGCCAGCAGCTTCCCGGTTTCCTACGAGCAGTACTTC. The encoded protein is CASSFPVSYEQYF. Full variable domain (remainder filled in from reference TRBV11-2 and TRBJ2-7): EAGVAQSPRYKIIEKRQSVAFWCNPISGHATLYWYQQILGQGPKLLIQFQNNGVVDDSQLPKDRFSAERLKGVDSTLKIQPAKLEDSAVYLCASSFPVSYEQYFGPGTRLTVT.

The CDR3 is CASSRLSGGASYEQYF. As DNA, the CDR3 is TGTGCCAGCAGTCGCCTTAGCGGGGGGGCCTCCTACGAGCAGTACTTC. The V gene is TRBV28, the J gene TRBJ2-7, with 11 positions matching TRBD2. This CDR3 is built from 16 residues. Germline trimming cut 5 bases from V and 0 bases from J; bases unmatched to any gene: 6. CDR1 is MDHEN and CDR2 is SYDVKM in the germline V gene.

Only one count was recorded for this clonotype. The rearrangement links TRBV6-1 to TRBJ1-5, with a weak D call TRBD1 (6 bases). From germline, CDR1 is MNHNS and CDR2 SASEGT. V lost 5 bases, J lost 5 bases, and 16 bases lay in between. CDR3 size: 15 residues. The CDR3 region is CASSLQGWVDQPQHF. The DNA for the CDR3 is TGTGCCAGCAGTTTACAGGGATGGGTAGATCAGCCCCAGCATTTT.

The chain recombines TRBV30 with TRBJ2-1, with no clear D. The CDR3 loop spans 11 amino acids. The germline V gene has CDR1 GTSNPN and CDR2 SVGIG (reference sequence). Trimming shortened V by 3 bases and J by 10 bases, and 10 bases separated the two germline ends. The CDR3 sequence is CAWSAFGEQFF. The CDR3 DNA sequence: TGTGCCTGGAGCGCATTCGGGGAGCAGTTCTTC.

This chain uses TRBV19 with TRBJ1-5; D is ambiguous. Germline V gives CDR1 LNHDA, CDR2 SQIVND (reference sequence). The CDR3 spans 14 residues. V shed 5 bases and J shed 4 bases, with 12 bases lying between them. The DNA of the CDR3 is TGTGCCAGTAGTCCGCAGGTTAGAAATCAGCCCCAGCATTTT. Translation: CASSPQVRNQPQHF.

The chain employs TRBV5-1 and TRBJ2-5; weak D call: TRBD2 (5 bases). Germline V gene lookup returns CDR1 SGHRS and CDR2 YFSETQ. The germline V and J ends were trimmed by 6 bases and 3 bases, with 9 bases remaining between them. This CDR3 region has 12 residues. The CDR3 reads CASNSGKETQYF. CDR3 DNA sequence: TGCGCCAGCAACTCGGGAAAAGAGACCCAGTACTTC.

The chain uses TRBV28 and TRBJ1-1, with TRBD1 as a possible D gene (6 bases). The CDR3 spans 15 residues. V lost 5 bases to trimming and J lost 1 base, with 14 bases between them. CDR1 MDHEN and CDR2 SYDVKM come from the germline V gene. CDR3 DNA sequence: TGTGCCAGCAGTAGGGGGGGGGCAGAGAACACTGAAGCTTTCTTT. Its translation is CASSRGGAENTEAFF.

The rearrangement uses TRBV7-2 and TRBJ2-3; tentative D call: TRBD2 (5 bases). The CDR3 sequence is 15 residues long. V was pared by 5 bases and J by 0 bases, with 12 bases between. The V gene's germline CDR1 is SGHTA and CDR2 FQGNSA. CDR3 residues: CASSATRGSTDTQYF. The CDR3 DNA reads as TGTGCCAGCAGCGCAACCCGGGGTAGCACAGATACGCAGTATTTT.